A selection of T cell receptor beta chains follows, all from one sample in a study of shared clonotypes between healthy human individuals. TCRdb's table, derived via immunoSEQ multiplex PCR, lists solely in-frame clones and lacks some. The data contain 500,000 to 700,000 clones, 85% to 95% of them seen just once; the ten biggest clones take up over 0.09%. Input material: naive CD8+ T cells sorted from blood. These TCRs come from a woman in her twenties or thirties in good health. CDR3s include the opening cysteine and the closing phenylalanine or tryptophan. The D gene is left open where the match is weak. Rows give clone size only sometimes, using once, few, many, or a class for an expanded clone.

abundance | j_gene | v_gene | d_gene | CDR3aa | CDR3nt
- | TRBJ2-7 | TRBV30 | TRBD1 | CAFSGTGSAEQYF | TGTGCCTTTTCCGGGACAGGGTCCGCCGAGCAGTACTTC
- | TRBJ1-4 | TRBV7-9 | - | CASSLARGGTNEKLFF | TGTGCCAGCAGCTTAGCGCGCGGGGGGACTAATGAAAAACTGTTTTTT
few | TRBJ1-1 | TRBV7-8 | TRBD1 | CASSLGGTVNTEAFF | TGTGCCAGCAGCTTAGGAGGGACAGTGAACACTGAAGCTTTCTTT
- | TRBJ1-1 | TRBV27 | TRBD1 | CASSRRQGNTEAFF | TGTGCCAGCAGTCGGCGACAGGGGAACACTGAAGCTTTCTTT
- | TRBJ1-2 | TRBV2 | - | CASSQSMTVTYGYTF | TGTGCCAGCAGTCAATCAATGACTGTAACCTATGGCTACACCTTC
- | TRBJ2-1 | TRBV6-4 | - | CASIPRRRGEQFF | TGTGCCAGCATCCCGAGGAGGAGGGGTGAGCAGTTCTTC
- | TRBJ2-1 | TRBV4-1 | - | CASSQEGQSSYNEQFF | TGCGCCAGCAGCCAAGAAGGACAGAGCTCCTACAATGAGCAGTTCTTC
- | TRBJ1-6 | TRBV4-1 | TRBD1 | CASSQSREGAGSPLHF | TGCGCCAGCAGCCAAAGCAGGGAGGGGGCTGGGTCACCCCTCCACTTT
- | TRBJ2-3 | TRBV2 | TRBD2 | CAARTSGWQDTQYF | TGTGCCGCCAGGACTAGCGGGTGGCAGGATACGCAGTATTTT
- | TRBJ2-7 | TRBV7-9 | - | CASSLSSSTYEQYF | TGTGCCAGCAGCCTGTCGAGTTCAACTTACGAGCAGTACTTC
- | TRBJ2-7 | TRBV7-9 | - | CASSSPLIGRGDSYEQYF | TGTGCCAGCAGCTCTCCCCTGATTGGCAGGGGAGACTCCTACGAGCAGTACTTC
- | TRBJ2-7 | TRBV27 | TRBD2 | CASSTLAVPSYEQYF | TGTGCCAGCAGCACGCTAGCGGTACCCTCCTACGAGCAGTACTTC
- | TRBJ2-3 | TRBV5-6 | TRBD2 | CASSLSAGGPRDTQYF | TGTGCCAGCAGCTTGTCCGCGGGAGGGCCCAGGGATACGCAGTATTTT
- | TRBJ2-1 | TRBV10-2 | TRBD2 | CASSPTSVSGGEQFF | TGCGCCAGCAGTCCCACTAGCGTTTCGGGGGGGGAGCAGTTCTTC
- | TRBJ2-7 | TRBV27 | - | CASSPWDNYEQYF | TGTGCCAGCAGTCCCTGGGACAACTACGAGCAGTACTTC
once | TRBJ2-1 | TRBV9 | - | CASSGPSYNEQFF | TGTGCCAGCAGCGGTCCTAGCTACAATGAGCAGTTCTTC
- | TRBJ1-1 | TRBV5-6 | - | CASSLDGGVEAFF | TGTGCCAGCAGCTTGGACGGAGGGGTGGAAGCTTTCTTT
once | TRBJ2-1 | TRBV29-1 | TRBD1 | CSVGGLSYNEQFF | TGCAGCGTAGGGGGCCTATCCTACAATGAGCAGTTCTTC
- | TRBJ1-2 | TRBV27 | - | CASSFIGSAYGYTF | TGTGCCAGCAGTTTCATAGGGAGTGCCTATGGCTACACCTTC
- | TRBJ2-6 | TRBV2 | - | CASSPFWGDPSGANVLTF | TGTGCCAGCAGTCCCTTCTGGGGAGATCCATCTGGGGCCAACGTCCTGACTTTC
few | TRBJ1-1 | TRBV7-9 | - | CASSTGLNTEAFF | TGTGCCAGCAGCACGGGACTGAACACTGAAGCTTTCTTT
- | TRBJ1-1 | TRBV27 | TRBD1 | CASSLRTGLNTEAFF | TGTGCCAGCAGTCTCCGGACAGGGCTGAACACTGAAGCTTTCTTT